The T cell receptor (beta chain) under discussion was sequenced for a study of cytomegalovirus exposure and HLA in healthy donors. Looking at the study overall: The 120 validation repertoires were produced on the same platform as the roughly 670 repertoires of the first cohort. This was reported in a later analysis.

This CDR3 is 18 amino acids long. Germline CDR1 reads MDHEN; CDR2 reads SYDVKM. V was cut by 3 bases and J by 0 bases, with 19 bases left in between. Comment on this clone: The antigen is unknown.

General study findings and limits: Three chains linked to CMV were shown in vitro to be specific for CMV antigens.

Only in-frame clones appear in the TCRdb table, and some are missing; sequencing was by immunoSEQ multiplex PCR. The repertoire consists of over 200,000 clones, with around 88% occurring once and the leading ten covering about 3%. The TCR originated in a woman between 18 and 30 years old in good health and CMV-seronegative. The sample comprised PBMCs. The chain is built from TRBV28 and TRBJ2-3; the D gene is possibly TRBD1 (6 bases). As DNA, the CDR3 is TGTGCCAGCAGTTTTGTAGGAGGACAGAGGATCAGCACAGATACGCAGTATTTT. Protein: CASSFVGGQRISTDTQYF.